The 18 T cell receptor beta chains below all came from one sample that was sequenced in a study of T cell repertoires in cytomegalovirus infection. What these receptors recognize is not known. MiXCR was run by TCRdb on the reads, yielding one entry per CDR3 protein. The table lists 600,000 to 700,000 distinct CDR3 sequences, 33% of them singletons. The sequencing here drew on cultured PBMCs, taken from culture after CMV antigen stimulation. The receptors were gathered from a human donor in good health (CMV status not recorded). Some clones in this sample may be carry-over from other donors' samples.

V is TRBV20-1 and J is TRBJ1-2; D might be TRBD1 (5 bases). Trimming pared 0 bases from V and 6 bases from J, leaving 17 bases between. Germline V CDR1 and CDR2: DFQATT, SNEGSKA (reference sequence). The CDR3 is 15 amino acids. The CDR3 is CSARDGGGIFDGYTF. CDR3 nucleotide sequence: TGCAGTGCTAGAGATGGGGGAGGTATTTTCGATGGCTACACCTTC.

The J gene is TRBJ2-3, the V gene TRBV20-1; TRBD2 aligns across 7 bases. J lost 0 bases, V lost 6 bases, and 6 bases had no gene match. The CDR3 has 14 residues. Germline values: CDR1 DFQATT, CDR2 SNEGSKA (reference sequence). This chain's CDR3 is CSARLAVSTDTQYF. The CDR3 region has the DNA TGCAGTGCCAGACTAGCCGTTAGCACAGATACGCAGTATTTT.

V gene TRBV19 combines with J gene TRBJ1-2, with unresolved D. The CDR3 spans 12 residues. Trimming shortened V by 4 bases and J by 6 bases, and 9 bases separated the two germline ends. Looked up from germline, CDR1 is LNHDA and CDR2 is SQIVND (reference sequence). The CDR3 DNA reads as TGTGCCAGTAGTAAAAGGACCAATGGCTACACCTTC. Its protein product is CASSKRTNGYTF.

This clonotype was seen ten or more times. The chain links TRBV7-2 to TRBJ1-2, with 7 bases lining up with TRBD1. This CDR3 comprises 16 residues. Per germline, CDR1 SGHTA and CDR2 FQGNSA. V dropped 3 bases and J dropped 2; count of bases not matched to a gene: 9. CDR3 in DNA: TGTGCCAGCAGCTTTATTGCTCCGGGACAGAACTATGGCTACACCTTC. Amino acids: CASSFIAPGQNYGYTF. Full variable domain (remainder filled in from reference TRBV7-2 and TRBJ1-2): GAGVSQSPSNKVTEKGKDVELRCDPISGHTALYWYRQSLGQGLEFLIYFQGNSAPDKSGLPSDRFSAERTGGSVSTLTIQRTQQEDSAVYLCASSFIAPGQNYGYTFGSGTRLTVV.

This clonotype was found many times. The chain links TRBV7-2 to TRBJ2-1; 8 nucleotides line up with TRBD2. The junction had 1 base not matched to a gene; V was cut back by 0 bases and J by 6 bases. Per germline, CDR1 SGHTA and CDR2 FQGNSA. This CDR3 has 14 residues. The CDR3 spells CASSLAAGANEQFF. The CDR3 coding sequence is TGTGCCAGCAGCTTAGCAGCGGGGGCCAATGAGCAGTTCTTC.

CDR3 loop: CASKDNDYEQYF. Here the CDR3 DNA reads TGTGCCAGCAAGGACAACGACTACGAGCAGTACTTC. The chain links TRBV27 to TRBJ2-7; the D gene is possibly TRBD1 (5 bases). The CDR3 sequence is 12 residues long. CDR1 and CDR2 (germline): MNHEY, SMNVEV (reference sequence). V was clipped by 7 bases and J by 3 bases, with 10 bases between them.

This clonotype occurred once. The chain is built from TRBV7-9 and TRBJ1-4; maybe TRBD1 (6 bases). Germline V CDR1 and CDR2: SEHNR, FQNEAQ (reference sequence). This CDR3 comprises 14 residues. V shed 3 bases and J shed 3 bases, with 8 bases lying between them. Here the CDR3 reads CASSFWTANEKLFF. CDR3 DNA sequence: TGTGCCAGCAGCTTCTGGACAGCTAATGAAAAACTGTTTTTT.

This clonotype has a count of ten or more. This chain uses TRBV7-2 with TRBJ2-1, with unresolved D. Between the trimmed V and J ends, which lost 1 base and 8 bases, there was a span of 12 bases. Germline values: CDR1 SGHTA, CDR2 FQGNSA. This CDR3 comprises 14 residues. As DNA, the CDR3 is TGTGCCAGCAGCTTAGGGTCCCGCGGTGATGAGCAGTTCTTC. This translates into CASSLGSRGDEQFF.

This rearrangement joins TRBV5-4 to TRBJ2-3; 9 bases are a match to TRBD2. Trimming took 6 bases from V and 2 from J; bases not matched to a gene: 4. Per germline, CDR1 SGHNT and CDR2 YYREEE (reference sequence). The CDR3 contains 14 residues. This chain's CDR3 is CASTSGGITDTQYF. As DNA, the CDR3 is TGTGCCAGCACAAGCGGGGGGATCACAGATACGCAGTATTTT.

CDR3 residues: CATSDFSFGDRETQYF. The CDR3 DNA follows: TGTGCCACCAGTGATTTTTCCTTCGGGGATCGGGAGACCCAGTACTTC. The rearrangement uses TRBV24-1 and TRBJ2-5, with D perhaps matching TRBD2 (5 bases). This CDR3 contains 16 residues. The V end lost 1 base, the J end lost 5 bases, and 16 bases lay between the germline ends. Germline V gene sequence: CDR1 KGHDR, CDR2 SFDVKD.

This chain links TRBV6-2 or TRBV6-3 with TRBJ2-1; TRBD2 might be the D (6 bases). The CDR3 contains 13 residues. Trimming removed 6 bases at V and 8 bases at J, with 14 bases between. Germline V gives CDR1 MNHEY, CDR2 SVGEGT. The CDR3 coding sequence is TGTGCCAGCAGGCGACTAGAGATTGATGAGCAGTTCTTC. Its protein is CASRRLEIDEQFF.

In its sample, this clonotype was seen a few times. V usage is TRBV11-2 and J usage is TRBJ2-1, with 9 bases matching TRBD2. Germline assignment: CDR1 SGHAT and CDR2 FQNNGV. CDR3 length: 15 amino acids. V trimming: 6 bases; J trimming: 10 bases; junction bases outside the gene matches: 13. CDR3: CASRQFPGLANEQFF. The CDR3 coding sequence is TGTGCCAGCAGACAATTCCCGGGACTAGCTAACGAGCAGTTCTTC.

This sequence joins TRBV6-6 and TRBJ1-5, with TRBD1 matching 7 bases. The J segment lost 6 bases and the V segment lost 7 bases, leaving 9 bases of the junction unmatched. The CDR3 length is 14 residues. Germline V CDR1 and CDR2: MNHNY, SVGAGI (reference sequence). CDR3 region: CASKIQGSVQPQHF. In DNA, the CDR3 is TGTGCCAGCAAGATACAGGGGTCGGTTCAGCCCCAGCATTTT.

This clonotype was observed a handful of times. The CDR3 DNA sequence: TGCAGTGCTACACCGGGCTACACCTTC. Its protein is CSATPGYTF. J is TRBJ1-2 and V is TRBV20-1; D unresolved. Trimming cost V 4 bases and J 8 bases, with 5 bases left between them. Germline assignment: CDR1 DFQATT and CDR2 SNEGSKA (reference sequence). The CDR3 loop spans 9 amino acids.

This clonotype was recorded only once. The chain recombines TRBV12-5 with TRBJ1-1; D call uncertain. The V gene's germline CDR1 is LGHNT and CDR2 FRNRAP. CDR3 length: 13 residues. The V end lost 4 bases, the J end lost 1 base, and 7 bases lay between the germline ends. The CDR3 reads CASGSAPNTEAFF. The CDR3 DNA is TGTGCTAGTGGTTCAGCACCGAACACTGAAGCTTTCTTT.

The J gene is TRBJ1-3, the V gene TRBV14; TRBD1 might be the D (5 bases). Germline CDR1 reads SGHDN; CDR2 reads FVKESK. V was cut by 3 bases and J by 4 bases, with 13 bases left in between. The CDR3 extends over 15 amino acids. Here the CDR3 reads CASSQTDPRGNTIYF. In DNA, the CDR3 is TGTGCCAGCAGCCAGACAGATCCCAGAGGAAACACCATATATTTT.

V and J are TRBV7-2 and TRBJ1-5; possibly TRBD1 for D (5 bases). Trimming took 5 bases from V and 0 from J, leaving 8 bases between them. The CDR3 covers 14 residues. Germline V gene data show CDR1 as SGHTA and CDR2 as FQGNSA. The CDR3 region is CASSADSSNQPQHF. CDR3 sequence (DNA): TGTGCCAGCAGCGCCGACAGTAGCAATCAGCCCCAGCATTTT.

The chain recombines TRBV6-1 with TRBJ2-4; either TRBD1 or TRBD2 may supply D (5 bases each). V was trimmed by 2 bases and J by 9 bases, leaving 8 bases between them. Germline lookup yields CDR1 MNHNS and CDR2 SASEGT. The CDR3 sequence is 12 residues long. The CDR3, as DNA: TGTGCCAGCAGTGAAATTGGGGGCATTCAGTACTTC. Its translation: CASSEIGGIQYF.